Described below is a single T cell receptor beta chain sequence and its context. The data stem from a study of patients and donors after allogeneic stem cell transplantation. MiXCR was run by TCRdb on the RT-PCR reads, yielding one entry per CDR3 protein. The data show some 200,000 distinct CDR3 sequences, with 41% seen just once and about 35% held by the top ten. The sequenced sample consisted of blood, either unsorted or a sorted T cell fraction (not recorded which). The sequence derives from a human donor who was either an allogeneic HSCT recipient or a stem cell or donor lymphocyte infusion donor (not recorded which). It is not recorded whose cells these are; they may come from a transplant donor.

CDR3 loop: CATRGQGQNGNTIYF. The CDR3 nucleotides read TGTGCCACCAGGGGACAGGGGCAAAACGGAAACACCATATATTTT. The rearrangement uses TRBV15 and TRBJ1-3; 10 bases line up with TRBD1. V was clipped by 6 bases and J by 4 bases; unmatched bases: 6. The CDR3 totals 15 residues. Germline lookup yields CDR1 LNHNV and CDR2 YYDKDF (reference sequence).